Listed here are 17 T cell receptor beta chains from one sample, sequenced in a study of regulatory T cells in long-lasting Graves disease. Time point meaning: newly diagnosed GD, antithyroid drugs for less than 3 months. There was RNA extracted from PBMCs, and the TCR library was made from it. Investigators prepared the TCR beta libraries by applying iRepertoire HTBI primers and Arm-PCR of CDR3 regions. TCRdb ran MiXCR on the multiplex PCR reads and lists one entry per CDR3 protein. The sample has about 350,000 distinct CDR3 sequences; around 15% are singletons. These data also formed part of another study, on T cells in Graves' hyperthyroidism and ophthalmopathy.

The sequenced sample was peripheral blood mononuclear cells (PBMCs), obtained at new diagnosis, from a patient treated with antithyroid drugs. The receptors originated from a woman between 18 and 29 years old with Graves disease.

This clonotype was seen at least ten times. This chain connects TRBV11-2 to TRBJ2-7; no clear D gene. Trimming removed 5 bases at V and 2 bases at J, with 13 bases between. The length of the CDR3 is 14 residues. The germline V gene has CDR1 SGHAT and CDR2 FQNNGV. In DNA form, the CDR3 reads TGTGCCAGCAGCCTCAGCCCGCCACCCTACGAGCAGTACTTC. Its protein product is CASSLSPPPYEQYF.

In its sample, this clonotype was seen many times. This CDR3 is CSAATEGYEQYF. The DNA of the CDR3 is TGCAGTGCCGCGACGGAAGGCTACGAGCAGTACTTC. The rearrangement uses TRBV20-1 and TRBJ2-7, with unresolved D. The length of the CDR3 is 12 residues. CDR1 and CDR2 (germline): DFQATT, SNEGSKA (reference sequence). Trimming left V 6 bases short and J 3 bases short, with 12 bases between.

The chain is built from TRBV25-1 and TRBJ2-3; 9 nucleotides line up with TRBD2. Looked up from germline, CDR1 is MGHDK and CDR2 is SYGVNS. Germline trimming cut 6 bases from V and 5 bases from J; bases unmatched to any gene: 18. This CDR3 is built from 18 residues. The CDR3 protein is CASRRGGAAGGPGDTQYF. The DNA of the CDR3 is TGTGCCAGCAGAAGAGGGGGCGCGGCGGGAGGGCCAGGAGATACGCAGTATTTT.

This clonotype was counted ten times or more. J is TRBJ2-7 and V is TRBV7-9, with 7 bases matching TRBD1. The V gene end was trimmed by 7 bases and the J gene end by 4 bases; junction bases not matched to a gene: 13. Germline loops: CDR1 SEHNR, CDR2 FQNEAQ (reference sequence). The CDR3 loop spans 15 amino acids. The CDR3 reads CASTRGSGTVYEQYF. In nucleotides, the CDR3 is TGTGCCAGCACCCGTGGGTCAGGGACAGTTTACGAGCAGTACTTC.

J is TRBJ1-3 and V is TRBV10-3; TRBD1 agrees at 7 bases. V lost 0 bases, J lost 4 bases, and 6 bases stayed unmatched. This CDR3 spans 16 amino acids. CDR1 and CDR2 from the germline V gene are ENHRY and SYGVKD. This CDR3 is CAISESGGGVGNTIYF. The CDR3 coding sequence is TGTGCCATCAGTGAGTCGGGAGGGGGCGTCGGAAACACCATATATTTT.

This clonotype was observed a handful of times. The junction does not match germline at one end; this may be a read error. The V call is TRBV5-1, the J call TRBJ1-1, with D maybe TRBD1 (6 bases). CDR3 length equals 14 residues. Germline CDR1 SGHRS, CDR2 YFSETQ. The CDR3 reads CASSPGDRNPEAFF. CDR3 nucleotide sequence: TGCGCCAGCAGCCCGGGAGACAGGAACCCTGAAGCTTTCTTT.

This clonotype showed up many times. This chain links TRBV20-1 with TRBJ2-5; D unresolved. Trimming cost V 3 bases and J 2 bases, with 4 bases left between them. The CDR3 has 11 amino acids. The germline CDR1 and CDR2 sequences are DFQATT and SNEGSKA (reference sequence). The CDR3 sequence: CSASIQETQYF. DNA of the CDR3: TGCAGTGCTAGTATACAAGAGACCCAGTACTTC.

In the case of this clonotype: This may arise from a read error, as a much more abundant clone is one base away. This rearrangement joins TRBV10-3 to TRBJ1-1; D is possibly TRBD1 (5 bases). The CDR3 totals 12 residues. The germline CDR1 and CDR2 sequences are ENHRY and SYGVKD. Trimming pared 7 bases from V and 1 base from J, leaving 7 bases between. CDR3 residues: CAITDRNTEAFF. As DNA, the CDR3 is TGTGCCATCACTGACAGGAACACTGAAGCTTTCTTT.

This clonotype was detected many times. V and J are TRBV28 and TRBJ2-3; no reliable D call. Trimming cost V 1 base and J 2 bases, with 16 bases left between them. CDR3 size: 17 residues. From germline, CDR1 is MDHEN and CDR2 SYDVKM. The CDR3 DNA sequence: TGTGCCAGCAGTTTATTCGGCAGCTCATCGTACACAGATACGCAGTATTTT. This gives the protein CASSLFGSSSYTDTQYF.

This clonotype was counted only a few times. V usage is TRBV28 and J usage is TRBJ1-2; D gene unclear. The V gene's germline CDR1 is MDHEN and CDR2 SYDVKM. V was cut by 7 bases and J by 4 bases, with 19 bases left in between. The CDR3 has 15 amino acids. The CDR3 loop is CASTPRAGFLYGYTF. The CDR3 nucleotides read TGTGCCAGCACTCCAAGGGCGGGGTTTCTCTATGGCTACACCTTC.

This chain uses TRBV5-1 with TRBJ1-6, with 7 bases lining up with TRBD1. Trimming at V came to 4 bases and at J to 6 bases, leaving 10 bases not matched to a gene. This CDR3 spans 16 amino acids. Germline V gene sequence: CDR1 SGHRS, CDR2 YFSETQ. As DNA, the CDR3 is TGCGCCAGCAGCCCCTCAAGACAGGGACGTAATTCACCCCTCCACTTT. This encodes CASSPSRQGRNSPLHF.

This clonotype appeared a few times. This could be a read error, since a much larger clone is one nucleotide away. The rearrangement links TRBV12-3 or TRBV12-4 to TRBJ1-1, with 9 positions matching TRBD1. CDR3 length equals 17 residues. J gave up 0 bases and V 5 bases, and 10 bases lay outside the gene matches. The CDR3 nucleotides read TGTGCCAGCAGTGCCAACAGGGGGCCAATCATGAACACTGAAGCTTTCTTT. Its translation is CASSANRGPIMNTEAFF.

In its sample, this clonotype was seen a few times. The chain links TRBV20-1 to TRBJ1-6; no clear D gene. Between the trimmed V and J ends, which lost 0 bases and 0 bases, there was a span of 12 bases. Germline CDR1 reads DFQATT; CDR2 reads SNEGSKA (reference sequence). The CDR3 length is 17 residues. DNA of the CDR3: TGCAGTGCTAGAGATCGGAGGATAAGCTCCTATAATTCACCCCTCCACTTT. Protein product: CSARDRRISSYNSPLHF.

This clonotype has ten or more counts. V usage is TRBV5-1 and J usage is TRBJ1-2, with a possible D match to TRBD1 (5 bases). Germline assignment: CDR1 SGHRS and CDR2 YFSETQ. The CDR3 is made up of 14 amino acids. Trimming took off 4 bases at V and 2 bases at J, with 12 bases between the two ends. CDR3 residues: CASSRDSLNYGYTF. CDR3 DNA: TGCGCCAGCAGCCGTGACAGCCTAAACTATGGCTACACCTTC.

This clonotype has a count of ten or more. The chain links TRBV3-1 to TRBJ1-1; maybe TRBD1 (5 bases). The CDR3 covers 14 residues. V gave up 4 bases and J gave up 5 bases, with 14 bases separating them. Germline-derived CDR1 and CDR2 are LGHDT and YNNKEL (reference sequence). CDR3 bases: TGTGCCAGCAGCCGGGACCTCGGGAAGACTGAAGCTTTCTTT. It translates to CASSRDLGKTEAFF.

This clonotype came up many times. The V gene is TRBV30, the J gene TRBJ1-1; TRBD1 agrees at 12 bases. Per germline, CDR1 GTSNPN and CDR2 SVGIG (reference sequence). CDR3 length: 14 residues. V shed 4 bases, J shed 6 bases, and the junction held 6 bases outside the gene matches. In nucleotides, the CDR3 is TGTGCCTGGAAAACCGGGACAGGGGGCCCTGAAGCTTTCTTT. It codes for CAWKTGTGGPEAFF.

At least ten counts were recorded for this clonotype. This chain uses TRBV5-1 with TRBJ2-5, with D maybe TRBD2 (7 bases). This CDR3 is 15 amino acids long. Trimming stripped 0 bases from V and 5 bases from J, with 14 bases between. CDR1 SGHRS and CDR2 YFSETQ come from the germline V gene. CDR3 in DNA: TGCGCCAGCAGCTTGGCGTCGGGGGGCCTGGAGACCCAGTACTTC. Its protein product is CASSLASGGLETQYF.